This T cell receptor beta chain was sequenced in a study of blood T cell repertoires in COVID-19. About the research overall: Some COVID-19 samples were acute and others convalescent; all came from the United States, Italy and Spain. The cDNA or gDNA used as material had been derived from T cells, B-cell-depleted T cells, or PBMCs.

CDR1 MNHEY and CDR2 SMNVEV come from the germline V gene (reference sequence). The V segment lost 5 bases and the J segment 5 bases; nucleotides outside the gene matches: 11. This CDR3 comprises 15 residues. The table came from immunoSEQ multiplex PCR; TCRdb's copy has only in-frame clones and leaves some out. The sample contains roughly 300,000 clones, 85% to 90% of which appear only once. This clone was recorded once. Seattle-derived patients entered the study during active infection and were followed longitudinally. The sequence was obtained from a woman in her thirties with COVID-19, enrolled during active disease. The chain combines TRBV27 with TRBJ2-5; 7 positions agree with TRBD2. The sample was peripheral blood. CDR3 in DNA: TGTGCCAGCAGTAAAGGACTAGAAGCTTGGGAGACCCAGTACTTC. Encoded protein: CASSKGLEAWETQYF.